This T cell receptor (beta chain) stems from a study of regulatory T cells in long-lasting Graves disease (dated by TCRdb to about 2021). Turning to the overall study: Antithyroid drugs had been taken for less than 3 months by newly diagnosed Graves' disease patients. Patients with persistent Graves' disease were compared with patients with newly diagnosed Graves' disease using TCR sequencing and RNA sequencing of peripheral blood. The study took place in China and was registered as a clinical trial. A total of some 35 samples underwent TCR sequencing, from roughly 13 patients with persistent Graves' disease and some 20 patients with newly diagnosed Graves' disease. Points the paper makes about the study in general: As a limitation, the authors acknowledged that the small sample size may reduce accuracy. Compared with newly diagnosed patients, patients with persistent Graves' disease had lower TCR Shannon entropy and fewer highly expanded clones, which suggests clonal expansion. Because the primary lesion, thyroid tissue, could not be accessed, the study looked at peripheral blood alone. Only the TCR beta chain was sequenced and analyzed. Patients with persistent disease shared more public clonotypes (around 3,000) than newly diagnosed patients did (approximately 970). Persistent disease showed preferential use of TRBV28, TRBJ1-2 and TRBJ2-5, whereas newly diagnosed disease favored TRBV20-1 and TRBJ2-1.

This clonotype was counted many times. The specificity of this receptor is unknown. Nothing much larger sits one base from this clone, and base qualities are not available. This specimen's time point label, per the study, means: newly diagnosed GD, antithyroid drugs for less than 3 months. RNA was extracted from PBMCs in TRIzol for both TCR sequencing and RNA sequencing. Graves' disease was diagnosed according to American Thyroid Association guidelines. Recruitment of patients was carried out at an endocrinology department in Xi'an, China. Each patient gave approximately 9.7 milliliters of peripheral blood, collected in an EDTA anticoagulant tube. Ficoll Paque Plus density gradient separation was used to isolate PBMCs, and no additional T cell sorting was done. An Agilent 2100 Bioanalyzer and agarose gel were used to check RNA quality, while a NanoDrop 2000 measured RNA concentration. Taken from cysteine to phenylalanine, the CDR3 has 15 residues. Only the CDR3 part of the read is kept: 45 bases, read in frame from the first base. The V and J ends are trimmed by 7 bases and 1 base, leaving 15 bases between them. Via the germline V gene, CDR1 is SNHLY and CDR2 FYNNEI.

Libraries were prepared through multiplex PCR. Sequencing relied on an Illumina HiSeq 4000. iRepertoire HTBI primers and Arm-PCR amplification of CDR3 regions were used to construct TCR beta libraries. Before sequencing, the PCR products underwent gel purification. The paper's data handling went like this. Gene usage analysis of CDR3 amino acid clonotypes relied on the roughly 60 TRBV and more than twelve TRBJ segments identified across samples. COPE and FqMerger were used to merge the filtered high-quality paired reads into contigs. BLAST was used to align contigs to IMGT TRBV, TRBD and TRBJ reference genes, with CDR3 defined following IMGT. Clonotypes above 0.1% frequency were classified as highly expanded clones. Shannon entropy was used to measure repertoire diversity, and the Gini coefficient was used to measure V-J evenness. Public clonotypes were defined as clonotypes shared by more than one individual. TCRdb trimmed public reads at Q25 via fastp, called clones via MiXCR and kept in-frame beta chains. Rows merge per CDR3 protein into single entries with the most common DNA and genes. The V and J calls and clone size are TCRdb's, not the authors'. The sample table lists approximately 540,000 distinct CDR3 sequences, around 13% of them with a count of one. Over 7% of the sample lies in the top ten.

This same sample was also taken into another study, of T cells in Graves' hyperthyroidism and ophthalmopathy. The second study also describes: A patient counted as having stable Graves' hyperthyroidism if no progression to ophthalmopathy occurred over 18 months of follow-up. The hyperthyroidism patients were between 18 and 65 years old and newly diagnosed, with a disease duration of less than 2 months. Exclusion was applied to patients with uncontrolled infections, other autoimmune diseases, pregnancy or lactation. Diagnoses were based on clinical symptoms, serum thyroxine and TRAb, thyroid ultrasound and orbital computed tomography. For the first round of RT-PCR on the TCR CDR3, the HTBI primer set was used together with the Qiagen OneStep RT-PCR kit. Most expanded thyroid clonotypes (frequency above 0.001) were also found in blood, which suggests that blood repertoires may mirror thyroid immune responses. Ophthalmopathy was separated from stable hyperthyroidism by a 13 V-J signature model, with around 88% sensitivity and 81% to 83% specificity obtained in cross-validation and 80%/75% obtained in testing. In validation, the model predicted progression to ophthalmopathy a median of around 6.5 months before onset, with about 70% sensitivity and 72.22% specificity. TCR V-J signatures able to tell the groups apart were searched for in a discovery cohort of 90 to 100 patients, of whom around 43 had Graves' ophthalmopathy and some 60 had stable Graves' hyperthyroidism. An independent validation cohort of 18 to 20 hyperthyroidism patients and 17 patients who later progressed to ophthalmopathy tested prospective prediction of ophthalmopathy. The 100 or so discovery patients were divided at random into training and test sets in a 7:3 ratio. In about 6 Graves' hyperthyroidism patients, the study also compared T-cell repertoires from thyroid tissue with T-cell repertoires from blood. After sampling, hyperthyroidism patients received methimazole starting at 30 mg daily, and ophthalmopathy patients received high-dose intravenous methylprednisolone. The libraries were constructed in a second round of multiplex PCR and then size-selected and purified. Paired-end sequencing of the libraries was performed with 100 bp reads on an Illumina HiSeq2000. SOAPnuke was used to process the raw data, throwing out any read that contained adapters or uncalled bases, had a mean Phred below 15, or lacked an exact constant-primer or identifier match. High-quality paired reads were merged with COPE v1.2.5, and unique nucleotide sequences were defined as clonotypes. Clonotypes were aligned to IMGT TRBV, TRBD and TRBJ reference segments using MiTCR v1.1. Analysis was restricted to V-J combinations with a frequency above 0.0001, which covered 98% to 99.2% of repertoires. The TCS score was defined as the ratio of F50 (clonal expansion) to E x V (chaos), calculated using BLOSUM62-based TCRdist between CDR3 peptides within each V-J. Welch's t-statistics and random forest reduced around 510 V-J features to under 15, which were used in a naive Bayes classifier (R e1071). No statistical method was used to set the sample size in advance, and investigators knew the group allocation. According to the paper, TCR Vbeta CDR3 sequencing was carried out on over 130 peripheral blood samples, which came from 40 to 45 ophthalmopathy, 75 to 80 hyperthyroidism and some 17 progressor patients.

The chain uses TRBV2 and TRBJ2-3; the D segment could be TRBD1, given 6 matching bases. This TCR came from a woman in her twenties or thirties with Graves disease. Donor details come from another sample of the same person, matched by shared clones. The source material was peripheral blood mononuclear cells (PBMCs), sampled at new diagnosis, from a patient treated with antithyroid drugs. The nucleotides read TGTGCCAGCACCATGGGGGCAGGGGGCACAGATACGCAGTATTTT. It codes for CASTMGAGGTDTQYF.